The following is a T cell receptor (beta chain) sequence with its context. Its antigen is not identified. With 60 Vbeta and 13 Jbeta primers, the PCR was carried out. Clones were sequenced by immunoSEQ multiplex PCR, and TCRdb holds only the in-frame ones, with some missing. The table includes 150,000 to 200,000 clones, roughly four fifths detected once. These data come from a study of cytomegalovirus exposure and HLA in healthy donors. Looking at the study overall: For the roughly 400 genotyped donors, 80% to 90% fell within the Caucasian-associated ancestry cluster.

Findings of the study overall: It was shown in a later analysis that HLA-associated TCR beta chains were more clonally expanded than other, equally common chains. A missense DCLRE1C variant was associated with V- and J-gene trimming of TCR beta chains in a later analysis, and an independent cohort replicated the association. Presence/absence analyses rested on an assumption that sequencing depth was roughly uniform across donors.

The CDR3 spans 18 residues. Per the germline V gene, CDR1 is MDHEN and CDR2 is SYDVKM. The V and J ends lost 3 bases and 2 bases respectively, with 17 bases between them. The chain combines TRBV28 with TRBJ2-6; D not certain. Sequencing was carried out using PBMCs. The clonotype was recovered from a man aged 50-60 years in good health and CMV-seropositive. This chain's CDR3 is CASSFVFHFPPGANVLTF. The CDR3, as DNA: TGTGCCAGCAGTTTCGTTTTCCACTTCCCCCCTGGGGCCAACGTCCTGACTTTC. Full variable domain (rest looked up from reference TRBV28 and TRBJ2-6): DVKVTQSSRYLVKRTGEKVFLECVQDMDHENMFWYRQDPGLGLRLIYFSYDVKMKEKGDIPEGYSVSREKKERFSLILESASTNQTSMYLCASSFVFHFPPGANVLTFGAGSRLTVL.